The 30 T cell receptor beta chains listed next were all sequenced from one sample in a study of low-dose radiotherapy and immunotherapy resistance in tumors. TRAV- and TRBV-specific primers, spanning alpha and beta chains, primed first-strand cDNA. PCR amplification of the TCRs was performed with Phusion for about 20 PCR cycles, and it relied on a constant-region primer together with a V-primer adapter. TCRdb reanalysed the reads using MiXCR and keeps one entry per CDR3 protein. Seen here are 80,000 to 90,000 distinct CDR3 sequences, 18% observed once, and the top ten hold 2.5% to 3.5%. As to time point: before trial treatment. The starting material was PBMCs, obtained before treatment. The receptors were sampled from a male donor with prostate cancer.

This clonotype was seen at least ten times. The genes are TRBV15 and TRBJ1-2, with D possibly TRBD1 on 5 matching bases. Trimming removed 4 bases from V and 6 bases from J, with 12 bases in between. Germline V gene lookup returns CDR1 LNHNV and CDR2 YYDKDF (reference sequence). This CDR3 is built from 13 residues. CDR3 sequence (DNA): TGTGCCACCAGCACAGGAGCGGGGGATGGCTACACCTTC. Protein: CATSTGAGDGYTF.

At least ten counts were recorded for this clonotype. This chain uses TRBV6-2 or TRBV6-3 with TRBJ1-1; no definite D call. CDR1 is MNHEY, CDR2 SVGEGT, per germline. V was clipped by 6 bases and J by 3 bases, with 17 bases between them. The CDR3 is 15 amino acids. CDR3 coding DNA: TGTGCCAGCAGCGAGCCGGGGTTCGGAGACACTGAAGCTTTCTTT. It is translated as CASSEPGFGDTEAFF.

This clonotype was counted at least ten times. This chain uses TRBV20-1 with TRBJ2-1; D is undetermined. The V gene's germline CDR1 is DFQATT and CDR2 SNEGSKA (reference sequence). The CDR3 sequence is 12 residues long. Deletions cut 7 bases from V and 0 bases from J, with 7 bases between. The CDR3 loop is CSVSSSYNEQFF. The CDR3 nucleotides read TGCAGTGTTAGTAGCTCCTACAATGAGCAGTTCTTC.

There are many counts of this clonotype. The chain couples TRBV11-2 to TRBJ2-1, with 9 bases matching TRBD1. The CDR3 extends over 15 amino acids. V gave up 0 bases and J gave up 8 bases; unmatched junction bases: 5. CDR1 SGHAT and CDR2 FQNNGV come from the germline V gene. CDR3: CASSLEGQGRYEQFF. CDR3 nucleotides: TGTGCCAGCAGCTTAGAGGGACAGGGACGATATGAGCAGTTCTTC.

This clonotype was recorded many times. In nucleotides, the CDR3 is TGTGCCAGCAGTGACCTAGAGCTGGGCGAGCAGTTCTTC. It encodes CASSDLELGEQFF. The V and J genes are TRBV6-4 and TRBJ2-1, with D hard to call. CDR1 is MRHNA and CDR2 is SNTAGT in the germline V gene. Trimming took 2 bases from V and 10 from J, leaving 12 bases between them. This CDR3 contains 13 residues.

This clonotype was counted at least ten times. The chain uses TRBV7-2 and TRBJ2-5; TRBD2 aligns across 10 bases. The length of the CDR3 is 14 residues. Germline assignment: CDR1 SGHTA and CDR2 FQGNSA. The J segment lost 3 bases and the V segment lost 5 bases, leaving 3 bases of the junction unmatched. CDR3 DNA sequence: TGTGCCAGCAGCCCCGGACTAGCGGAAGAGACCCAGTACTTC. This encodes CASSPGLAEETQYF.

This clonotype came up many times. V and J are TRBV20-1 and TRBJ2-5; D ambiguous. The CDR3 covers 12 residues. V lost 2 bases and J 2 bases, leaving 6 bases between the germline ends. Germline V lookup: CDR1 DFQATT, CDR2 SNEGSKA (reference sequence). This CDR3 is CSARKRQETQYF. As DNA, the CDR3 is TGCAGTGCTAGAAAGAGACAAGAGACCCAGTACTTC.

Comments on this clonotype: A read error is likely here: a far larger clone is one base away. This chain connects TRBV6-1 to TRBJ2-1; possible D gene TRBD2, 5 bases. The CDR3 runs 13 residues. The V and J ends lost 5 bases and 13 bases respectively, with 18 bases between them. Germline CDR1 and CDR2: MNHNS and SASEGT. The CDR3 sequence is CASSILAGETQFF. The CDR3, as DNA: TGTGCCAGCAGTATCCTAGCCGGTGAGACCCAGTTCTTC.

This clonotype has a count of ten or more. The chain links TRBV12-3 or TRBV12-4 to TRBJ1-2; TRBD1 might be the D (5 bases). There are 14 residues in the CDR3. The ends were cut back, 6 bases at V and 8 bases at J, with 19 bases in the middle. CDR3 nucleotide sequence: TGTGCCAGCAGCCCCCGCAGGGTAGGGGACGGCTACACCTTC. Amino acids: CASSPRRVGDGYTF.

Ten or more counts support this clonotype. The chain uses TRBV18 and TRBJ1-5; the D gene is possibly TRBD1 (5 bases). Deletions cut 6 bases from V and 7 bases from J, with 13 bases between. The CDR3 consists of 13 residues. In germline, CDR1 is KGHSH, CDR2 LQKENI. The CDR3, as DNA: TGTGCCAGCTCTCCAGTAGGGGCACAGCCCCAGCATTTT. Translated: CASSPVGAQPQHF.

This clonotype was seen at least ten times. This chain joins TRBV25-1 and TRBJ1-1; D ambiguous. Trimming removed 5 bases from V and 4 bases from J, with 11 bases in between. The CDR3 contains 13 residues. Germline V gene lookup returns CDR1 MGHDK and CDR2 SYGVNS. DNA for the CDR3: TGTGCCAGCAGTATAGGCGGCCGCACTGAAGCTTTCTTT. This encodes CASSIGGRTEAFF.

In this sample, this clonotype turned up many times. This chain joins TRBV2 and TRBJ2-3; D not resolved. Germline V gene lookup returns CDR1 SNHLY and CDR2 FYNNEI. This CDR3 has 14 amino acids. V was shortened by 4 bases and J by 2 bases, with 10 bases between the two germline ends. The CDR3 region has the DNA TGTGCCAGCAGTGTGTCGGGCGACACAGATACGCAGTATTTT. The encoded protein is CASSVSGDTDTQYF.

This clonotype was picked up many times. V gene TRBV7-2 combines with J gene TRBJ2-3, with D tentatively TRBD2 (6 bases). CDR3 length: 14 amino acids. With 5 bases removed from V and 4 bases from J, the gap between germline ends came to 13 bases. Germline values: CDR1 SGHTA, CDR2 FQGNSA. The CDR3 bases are TGTGCCAGCAGCCCGCGGGACTTCTCAGATACGCAGTATTTT. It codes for CASSPRDFSDTQYF.

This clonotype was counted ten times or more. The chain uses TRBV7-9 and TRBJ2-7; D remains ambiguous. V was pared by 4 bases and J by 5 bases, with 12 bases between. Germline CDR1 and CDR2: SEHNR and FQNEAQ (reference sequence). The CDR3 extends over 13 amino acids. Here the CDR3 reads CASSSSRGDEQYF. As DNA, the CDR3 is TGTGCCAGCAGCTCCTCCAGAGGCGACGAGCAGTACTTC.

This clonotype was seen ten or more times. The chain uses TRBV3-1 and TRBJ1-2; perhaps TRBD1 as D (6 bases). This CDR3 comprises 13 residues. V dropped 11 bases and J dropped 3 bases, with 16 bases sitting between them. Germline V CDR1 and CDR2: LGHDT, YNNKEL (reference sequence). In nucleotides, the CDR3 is TGTGCCGTCTCGGGGGGCGGTGACTATGGCTACACCTTC. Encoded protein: CAVSGGGDYGYTF.

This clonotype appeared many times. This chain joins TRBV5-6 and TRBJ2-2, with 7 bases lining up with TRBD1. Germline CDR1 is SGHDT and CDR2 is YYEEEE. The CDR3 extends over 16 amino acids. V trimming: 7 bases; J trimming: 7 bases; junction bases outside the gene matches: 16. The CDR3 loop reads CASLNLGQVDVGELFF. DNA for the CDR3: TGTGCCAGCTTAAACCTCGGACAGGTCGACGTCGGGGAGCTGTTTTTT.

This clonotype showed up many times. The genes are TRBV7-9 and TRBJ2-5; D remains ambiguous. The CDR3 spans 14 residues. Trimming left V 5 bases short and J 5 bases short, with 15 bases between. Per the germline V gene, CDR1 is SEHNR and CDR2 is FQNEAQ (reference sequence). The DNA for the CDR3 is TGTGCCAGCAGCCAACCTCGGATGGAGGAGACCCAGTACTTC. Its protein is CASSQPRMEETQYF.

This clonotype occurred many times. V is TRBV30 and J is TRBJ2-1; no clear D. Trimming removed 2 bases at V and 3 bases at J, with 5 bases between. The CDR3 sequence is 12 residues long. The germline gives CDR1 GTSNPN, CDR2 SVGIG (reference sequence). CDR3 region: CAWSSVYNEQFF. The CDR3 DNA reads TGTGCCTGGAGTTCGGTCTACAATGAGCAGTTCTTC.

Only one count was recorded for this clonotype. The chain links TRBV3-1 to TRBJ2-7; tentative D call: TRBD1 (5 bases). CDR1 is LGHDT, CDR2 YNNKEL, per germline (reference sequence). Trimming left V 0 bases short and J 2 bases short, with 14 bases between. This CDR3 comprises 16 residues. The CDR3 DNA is TGTGCCAGCAGCCAAGACGGAGCAGGGCCCCCCTACGAGCAGTACTTC. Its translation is CASSQDGAGPPYEQYF.

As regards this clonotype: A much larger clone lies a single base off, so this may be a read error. Written as DNA, the CDR3 is TGTGCTAGTGGTTTGTCGACGACAGATACGCAGTATTTT. This gives the protein CASGLSTTDTQYF. The V call is TRBV12-5, the J call TRBJ2-3; no clear D. V was trimmed by 2 bases and J by 3 bases, leaving 6 bases between them. The CDR3 extends over 13 amino acids. The germline gives CDR1 LGHNT, CDR2 FRNRAP.

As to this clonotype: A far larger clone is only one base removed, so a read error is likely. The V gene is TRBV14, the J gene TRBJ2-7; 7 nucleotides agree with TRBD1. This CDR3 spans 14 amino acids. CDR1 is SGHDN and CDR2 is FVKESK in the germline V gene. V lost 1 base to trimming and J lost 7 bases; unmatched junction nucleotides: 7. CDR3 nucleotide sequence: TGTGCCAGCAGCCAAGTAAGAGGGGGCGGGGAGCAGTACTTC. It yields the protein CASSQVRGGGEQYF.

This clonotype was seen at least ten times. Here the CDR3 DNA reads TGTGCCAGCAGCTTAGGGACTAGCGGGGGGTACGGGGAGCTGTTTTTT. It is translated as CASSLGTSGGYGELFF. The chain employs TRBV7-8 and TRBJ2-2; 14 positions match TRBD2. V dropped 1 base and J dropped 7; count of bases not matched to a gene: 2. Per the germline V gene, CDR1 is SGHVS and CDR2 is FQNEAQ. This CDR3 is built from 16 residues.

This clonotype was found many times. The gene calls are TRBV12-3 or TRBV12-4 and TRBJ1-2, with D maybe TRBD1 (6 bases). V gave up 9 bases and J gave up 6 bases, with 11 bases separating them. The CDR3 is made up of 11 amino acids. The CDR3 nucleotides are TGTGCCAGTAGTCAGGGGCATGGCTACACCTTC. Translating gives CASSQGHGYTF.

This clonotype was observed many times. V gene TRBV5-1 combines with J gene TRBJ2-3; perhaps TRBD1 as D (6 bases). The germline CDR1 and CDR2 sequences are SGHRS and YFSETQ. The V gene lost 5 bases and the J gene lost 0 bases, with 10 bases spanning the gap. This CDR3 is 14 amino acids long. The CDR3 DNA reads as TGCGCCAGCAGAGGACAGTCCAGCACAGATACGCAGTATTTT. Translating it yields CASRGQSSTDTQYF.

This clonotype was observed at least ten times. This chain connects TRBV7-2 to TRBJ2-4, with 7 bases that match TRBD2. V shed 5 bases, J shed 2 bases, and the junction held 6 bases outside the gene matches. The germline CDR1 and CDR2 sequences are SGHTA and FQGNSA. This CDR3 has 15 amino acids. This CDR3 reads CASSPGGISKNIQYF. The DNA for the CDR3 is TGTGCCAGCAGCCCGGGGGGAATCTCCAAAAACATTCAGTACTTC.

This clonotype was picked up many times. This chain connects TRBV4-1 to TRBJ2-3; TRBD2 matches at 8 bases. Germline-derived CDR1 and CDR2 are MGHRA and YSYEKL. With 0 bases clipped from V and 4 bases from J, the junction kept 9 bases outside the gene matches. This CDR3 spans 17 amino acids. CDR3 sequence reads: CASSQDLTGGESDTQYF. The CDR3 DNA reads TGCGCCAGCAGCCAAGATCTAACGGGGGGGGAATCAGATACGCAGTATTTT.

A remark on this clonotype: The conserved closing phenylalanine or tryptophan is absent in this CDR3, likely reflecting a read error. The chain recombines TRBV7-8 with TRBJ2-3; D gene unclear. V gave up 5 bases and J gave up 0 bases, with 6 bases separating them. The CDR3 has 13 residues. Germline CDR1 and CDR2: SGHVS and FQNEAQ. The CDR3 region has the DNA TGTGCCAGCAGCCTTGGTAGCACAGATACGCAGTATTCT. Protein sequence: CASSLGSTDTQYS.

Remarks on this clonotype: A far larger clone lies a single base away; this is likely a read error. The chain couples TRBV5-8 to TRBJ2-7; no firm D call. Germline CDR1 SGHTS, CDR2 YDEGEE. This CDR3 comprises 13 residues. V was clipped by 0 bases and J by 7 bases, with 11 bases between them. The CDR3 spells CASSLDPASEQYF. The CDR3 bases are TGTGCCAGCAGCTTGGACCCGGCCAGTGAGCAGTACTTC.

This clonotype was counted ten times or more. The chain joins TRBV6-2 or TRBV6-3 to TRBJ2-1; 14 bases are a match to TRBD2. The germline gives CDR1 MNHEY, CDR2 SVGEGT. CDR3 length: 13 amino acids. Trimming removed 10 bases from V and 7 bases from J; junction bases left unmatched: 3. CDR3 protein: CATTSGGVNEQFF. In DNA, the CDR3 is TGTGCCACGACTAGCGGGGGGGTTAATGAGCAGTTCTTC.

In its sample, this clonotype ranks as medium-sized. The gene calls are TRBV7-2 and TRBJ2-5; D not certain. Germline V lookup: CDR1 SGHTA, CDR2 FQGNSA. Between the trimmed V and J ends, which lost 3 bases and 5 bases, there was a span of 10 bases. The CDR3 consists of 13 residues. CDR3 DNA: TGTGCCAGCAGCTTTGGTCATCAGGAGACCCAGTACTTC. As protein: CASSFGHQETQYF.